This TCR beta chain was sequenced in a study of control samples from healthy donors and cancer patients. Assay: immunoSEQ multiplex PCR; the TCRdb copy retains only in-frame clones and omits some. The data contain about 120,000 clones, more than 75% of them seen just once; the ten biggest clones take up 2.3%. V shed 2 bases, J shed 4 bases, and the junction held 7 bases outside the gene matches. Germline CDR1 is LNHDA and CDR2 is SQIVND (reference sequence). The CDR3 is made up of 16 amino acids. This sequence joins TRBV19 and TRBJ2-7, with 11 bases lining up with TRBD2. This sequence was found in a woman in her seventies in good health. Sequencing was performed on blood. CDR3 coding DNA: TGTGCCAGTAGTATATTGACGGCTAGCGGGGGGTACGAGCAGTACTTC. It translates to CASSILTASGGYEQYF.